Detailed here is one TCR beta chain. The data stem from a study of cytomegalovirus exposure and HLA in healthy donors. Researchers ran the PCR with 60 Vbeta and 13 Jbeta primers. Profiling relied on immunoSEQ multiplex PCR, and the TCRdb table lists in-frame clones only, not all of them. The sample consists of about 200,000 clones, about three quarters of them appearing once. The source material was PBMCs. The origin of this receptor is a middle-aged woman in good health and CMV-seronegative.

The chain's CDR3 is CASTPRSSALAGYTDTQYF. For the CDR3, the DNA is TGTGCCAGCACCCCGAGATCGTCGGCCCTAGCGGGATACACAGATACGCAGTATTTT. The chain is built from TRBV9 and TRBJ2-3; 9 nucleotides line up with TRBD2. Germline V gene data show CDR1 as SGDLS and CDR2 as YYNGEE. CDR3 length: 19 amino acids. The ends lost 6 bases at V and 2 bases at J; junction bases unmatched: 19.